A single sample gave rise to the 10 T cell receptor beta chains below, sequenced in a study of cytotoxic CD8 clonotypes in ibrutinib-treated CLL. Sequencing used immunoSEQ multiplex PCR; TCRdb keeps in-frame clones, though not all of them. This table holds about 50,000 clones, over 80% found once. The sample in question was PBMCs, obtained after 24 months of ibrutinib treatment. The receptors stem from a human donor with chronic lymphocytic leukemia.

The chain couples TRBV15 to TRBJ2-5; D not resolved. The CDR3 loop spans 13 amino acids. V gave up 0 bases and J gave up 4 bases, with 6 bases separating them. Germline CDR1 reads LNHNV; CDR2 reads YYDKDF (reference sequence). The CDR3 region is CATSREYLETQYF. The CDR3 coding sequence is TGTGCCACCAGCAGAGAGTATTTAGAGACCCAGTACTTC.

The rearrangement links TRBV27 to TRBJ2-2, with unresolved D. The germline gives CDR1 MNHEY, CDR2 SMNVEV (reference sequence). Trimming left V 3 bases short and J 1 base short, with 9 bases between. The CDR3 is made up of 15 amino acids. The CDR3: CASSFLGGNTGELFF. The CDR3 DNA is TGTGCCAGCAGTTTTTTAGGCGGGAACACCGGGGAGCTGTTTTTT.

This sequence joins TRBV6-5 and TRBJ1-2; D uncertain. The germline V gene has CDR1 MNHEY and CDR2 SVGAGI. The CDR3 extends over 13 amino acids. Trimming removed 4 bases at V and 2 bases at J, with 8 bases between. This chain's CDR3 is CASSLQLNYGYTF. CDR3 coding DNA: TGTGCCAGCAGTTTACAGCTAAACTATGGCTACACCTTC.

V and J are TRBV28 and TRBJ2-7, with D possibly TRBD2 on 5 matching bases. Germline V lookup: CDR1 MDHEN, CDR2 SYDVKM. The ends were cut back, 6 bases at V and 4 bases at J, with 13 bases in the middle. The CDR3 has 13 residues. CDR3 loop: CASRPPGSYEQYF. In DNA form, the CDR3 reads TGTGCCAGCAGACCTCCGGGGAGTTACGAGCAGTACTTC.

This clone was counted a single time. The J gene is TRBJ2-4, the V gene TRBV5-5, with a tentative D call TRBD2 (5 bases). CDR1 is SGHKS, CDR2 YYEKEE, per germline (reference sequence). CDR3 length: 14 residues. Trimming took 4 bases from V and 1 from J, leaving 9 bases between them. DNA for the CDR3: TGTGCCAGCAGCAAGAGGGAGGCCAAAAACATTCAGTACTTC. As protein: CASSKREAKNIQYF. The variable domain in full, with the rest retrieved from reference TRBV5-5 and TRBJ2-4, is DAGVTQSPTHLIKTRGQQVTLRCSPISGHKSVSWYQQVLGQGPQFIFQYYEKEERGRGNFPDRFSARQFPNYSSELNVNALLLGDSALYLCASSKREAKNIQYFGAGTRLSVL.

V gene TRBV7-9 combines with J gene TRBJ1-1; D is undetermined. The germline V and J ends were trimmed by 0 bases and 0 bases, with 8 bases remaining between them. CDR3 length equals 15 residues. From germline, CDR1 is SEHNR and CDR2 FQNEAQ (reference sequence). Written as DNA, the CDR3 is TGTGCCAGCAGCTTAGCCGAAGTAATGAACACTGAAGCTTTCTTT. Translated, it gives CASSLAEVMNTEAFF.

This chain uses TRBV5-6 with TRBJ1-1; TRBD1 aligns across 8 bases. This CDR3 has 17 amino acids. Germline V CDR1 and CDR2: SGHDT, YYEEEE. After removal of 1 base from V and 4 bases from J, the junction contained 12 bases not matched to a gene. The CDR3 loop reads CASSLSQGGARSTEAFF. Here the CDR3 DNA reads TGTGCCAGCAGCTTGTCACAGGGGGGGGCGCGGAGCACTGAAGCTTTCTTT.

The chain carries TRBV27 and TRBJ2-1; D is undetermined. This CDR3 region has 11 residues. Between the trimmed V and J ends, which lost 4 bases and 10 bases, there was a span of 8 bases. Germline loops: CDR1 MNHEY, CDR2 SMNVEV (reference sequence). The CDR3 region has the DNA TGTGCCAGCAGTTCGGTGGGCGAGCAGTTCTTC. It codes for CASSSVGEQFF.

J is TRBJ1-6 and V is TRBV28; D unresolved. Germline values: CDR1 MDHEN, CDR2 SYDVKM. Trimming cost V 5 bases and J 4 bases, with 9 bases left between them. The CDR3 contains 14 residues. The CDR3 sequence is CASSRTGYNSPLHF. For the CDR3, the DNA is TGTGCCAGCAGTCGGACGGGTTATAATTCACCCCTCCACTTT.

The chain is built from TRBV15 and TRBJ2-7, with a possible D match to TRBD1 (6 bases). V lost 0 bases to trimming and J lost 6 bases, with 9 bases between them. The CDR3 covers 13 residues. Germline assignment: CDR1 LNHNV and CDR2 YYDKDF (reference sequence). The CDR3 loop reads CATSRDPGAEQYF. CDR3 in DNA: TGTGCCACCAGCAGAGATCCAGGGGCCGAGCAGTACTTC. The variable domain in full, with the rest retrieved from reference TRBV15 and TRBJ2-7, is DAMVIQNPRYQVTQFGKPVTLSCSQTLNHNVMYWYQQKSSQAPKLLFHYYDKDFNNEADTPDNFQSRRPNTSFCFLDIRSPGLGDTAMYLCATSRDPGAEQYFGPGTRLTVT.